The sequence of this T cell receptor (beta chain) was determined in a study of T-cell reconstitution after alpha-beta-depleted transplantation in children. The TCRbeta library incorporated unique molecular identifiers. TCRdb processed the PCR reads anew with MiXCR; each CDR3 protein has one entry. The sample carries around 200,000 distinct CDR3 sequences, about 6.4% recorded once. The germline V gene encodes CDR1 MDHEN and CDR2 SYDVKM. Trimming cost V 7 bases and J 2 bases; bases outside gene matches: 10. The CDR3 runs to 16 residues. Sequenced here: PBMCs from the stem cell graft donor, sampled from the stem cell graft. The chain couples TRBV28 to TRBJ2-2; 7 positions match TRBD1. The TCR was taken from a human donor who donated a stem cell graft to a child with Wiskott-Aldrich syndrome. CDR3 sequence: CASTQLRGLNTGELFF. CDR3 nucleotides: TGTGCCAGCACCCAATTGAGGGGGCTTAACACCGGGGAGCTGTTTTTT.